Below are 13 T cell receptor beta chains sequenced from a single sample in a study of T cells in lung cancer brain metastases. Generated by immunoSEQ multiplex PCR, the TCRdb table keeps only in-frame clones and is missing some. The repertoire consists of around 1,100 clones, with roughly 89% occurring once and the leading ten covering 5.5% to 7.5%. The sequenced material came from tumor tissue from a brain metastasis. Source of these receptors: a woman aged 40 to 50 with non-small cell lung cancer that had spread to the brain.

This clone was seen once. The chain recombines TRBV6-4 with TRBJ2-3; D may be TRBD2 (5 bases). This CDR3 has 14 residues. Between the trimmed V and J ends, which lost 5 bases and 5 bases, there was a span of 14 bases. In germline, CDR1 is MRHNA, CDR2 SNTAGT. The CDR3 sequence is CASSPNGRGDTQYF. The CDR3 DNA reads as TGTGCCAGCAGTCCCAACGGACGGGGAGATACGCAGTATTTT.

The rearrangement joins TRBV6-1 to TRBJ1-4, with D perhaps TRBD1 (6 bases). Germline loops: CDR1 MNHNS, CDR2 SASEGT. The V gene lost 1 base and the J gene lost 7 bases, with 13 bases spanning the gap. The CDR3 consists of 15 residues. CDR3 loop: CASSEGGTRGEKLFF. CDR3 DNA sequence: TGTGCCAGCAGTGAAGGCGGGACAAGGGGTGAAAAACTGTTTTTT.

Here the CDR3 DNA reads TGCGCCAGCAGCTTAATGGTGGGGGAGCAAGAGACCCAGTACTTC. It is translated as CASSLMVGEQETQYF. V gene TRBV5-1 combines with J gene TRBJ2-5; D possibly matches TRBD1 or TRBD2 (5 bases each). Trimming shortened V by 2 bases and J by 2 bases, and 13 bases separated the two germline ends. The germline V gene has CDR1 SGHRS and CDR2 YFSETQ. This CDR3 is built from 15 residues.

V is TRBV4-1 and J is TRBJ1-5; D might be TRBD1 (6 bases). The CDR3 extends over 15 amino acids. The germline V gene has CDR1 MGHRA and CDR2 YSYEKL. Between the trimmed V and J ends, which lost 5 bases and 0 bases, there was a span of 11 bases. The CDR3 is CASSSTGVSNQPQHF. In nucleotides, the CDR3 is TGCGCCAGCAGCTCGACAGGTGTTAGCAATCAGCCCCAGCATTTT.

This chain connects TRBV30 to TRBJ1-6; D remains ambiguous. Per germline, CDR1 GTSNPN and CDR2 SVGIG (reference sequence). This CDR3 has 14 residues. Trimming shortened V by 0 bases and J by 6 bases, and 9 bases separated the two germline ends. The CDR3 here is CAWSVWARNSPLHF. The CDR3 region has the DNA TGTGCCTGGAGTGTATGGGCCCGTAATTCACCCCTCCACTTT.

This sequence joins TRBV9 and TRBJ2-3; no reliable D call. The V gene lost 0 bases and the J gene lost 9 bases, with 8 bases spanning the gap. This CDR3 is built from 12 residues. Germline V gene lookup returns CDR1 SGDLS and CDR2 YYNGEE. The CDR3 DNA sequence: TGTGCCAGCAGCGTAGGGTTGGAAACGCAGTATTTT. Translation: CASSVGLETQYF.

This chain uses TRBV5-1 with TRBJ2-5; TRBD1 matches at 9 bases. The CDR3 consists of 16 residues. Per germline, CDR1 SGHRS and CDR2 YFSETQ. J gave up 1 base and V 4 bases, and 8 bases lay outside the gene matches. The CDR3 loop is CASSPRTGARQETQYF. The DNA for the CDR3 is TGCGCCAGCAGCCCAAGGACAGGGGCCCGCCAAGAGACCCAGTACTTC.

Notes on this clone: One end of the junction varies from germline; a read error may be responsible. The J gene is TRBJ1-5, the V gene TRBV19; 8 bases fit TRBD1. Looked up from germline, CDR1 is LNHDA and CDR2 is SQIVND (reference sequence). The CDR3 has 17 residues. DNA for the CDR3: TGTGCCAGTAAGGGGCGACAGGGGAAACCGAGCAATCAGTCCCAGCATTTT. This sequence encodes CASKGRQGKPSNQSQHF. The full variable domain, completed using reference TRBV19 and TRBJ1-5, is DGGITQSPKYLFRKEGQNVTLSCEQNLNHDAMYWYRQDPGQGLRLIYYSQIVNDFQKGDIAEGYSVSREKKESFPLTVTSAQKNPTAFYLCASKGRQGKPSNQSQHFGDGTRLSIL.

The V call is TRBV7-9, the J call TRBJ2-3; D remains ambiguous. V was clipped by 3 bases and J by 5 bases, with 9 bases between them. Germline V gene lookup returns CDR1 SEHNR and CDR2 FQNEAQ (reference sequence). The CDR3 has 13 amino acids. The CDR3 loop reads CASSLGERDTQYF. The DNA of the CDR3 is TGTGCCAGCAGCTTGGGTGAGCGAGATACGCAGTATTTT.

The count of this clone is one. This chain connects TRBV5-5 to TRBJ1-3; D is unresolved. The CDR3 loop spans 17 amino acids. Looked up from germline, CDR1 is SGHKS and CDR2 is YYEKEE (reference sequence). Trimming cost V 2 bases and J 4 bases, with 19 bases left between them. The CDR3 coding sequence is TGTGCCAGCAGCTTCTTCCCCCCGCGTCCTCGGGGAAACACCATATATTTT. Amino acid sequence: CASSFFPPRPRGNTIYF.

As concerns this clone: One junction end does not reproduce the germline sequence, and a read error may be involved. Distinct nucleotide sequences in the sample also encode this CDR3. The chain combines TRBV27 with TRBJ1-1; D is uncertain. The CDR3 contains 14 residues. Germline V gene sequence: CDR1 MNHEY, CDR2 SMNVEV (reference sequence). The CDR3 protein is CASSYGELNTEAFF. In DNA form, the CDR3 reads TGTGCCAGCAGTTACGGGGAATTGAATACTGAAGCTTTCTTT.

The chain links TRBV10-3 to TRBJ2-3; D perhaps matches TRBD1 (5 bases). Germline CDR1 is ENHRY and CDR2 is SYGVKD. V shed 10 bases and J shed 6 bases, with 14 bases lying between them. This CDR3 has 12 residues. CDR3 sequence reads: CASQGKKDTQYF. The CDR3 DNA reads as TGTGCCAGCCAGGGAAAAAAGGATACGCAGTATTTT.

The genes are TRBV27 and TRBJ2-7, with 9 positions matching TRBD1. CDR3 length: 15 residues. Germline V gives CDR1 MNHEY, CDR2 SMNVEV (reference sequence). V shed 1 base, J shed 3 bases, and the junction held 4 bases outside the gene matches. The DNA of the CDR3 is TGTGCCAGCAGTTTATACCCGGGACAGGGCTACGAGCAGTACTTC. Its translation: CASSLYPGQGYEQYF.